This T cell receptor beta chain was observed in a study of blood T cell repertoires in COVID-19. Study as a whole: Either two negative PCRs, clearance, or symptom resolution qualified Cohort 3 donors as recovered. COVID-19 samples collected from the United States, Italy and Spain covered acute and convalescent phases.

Trimming at V came to 5 bases and at J to 4 bases, leaving 7 bases not matched to a gene. The CDR3 sequence is 15 residues long. CDR1 is MDHEN, CDR2 SYDVKM, per germline. Membership in each cohort depended on participant-reported clinical history. Per the original methods: Cell counts per sample came from amplifying reference gene primers. Libraries were prepared by immunoSEQ multiplex PCR; TCRdb keeps only in-frame clonotypes and omits some of them. The V and J calls and clone size come from that table; D and trimming were worked out from the DNA. This sample has a few hundred thousand clones, with 85% to 90% found just once.

Source material: PBMCs or T cells enriched from blood (not recorded which). This receptor was identified in a woman aged 60-75 years in a cohort exposed to, infected with or recovered from COVID-19 (not recorded which). The rearrangement uses TRBV28 and TRBJ2-5, with 10 bases aligning to TRBD2. As DNA, the CDR3 is TGTGCCAGCAGTCCTAGCGGGAGAGGACGAGAGACCCAGTACTTC. This translates into CASSPSGRGRETQYF.